This TCR beta chain was sequenced for a study of control samples from healthy donors and cancer patients. The repertoire was sequenced with immunoSEQ multiplex PCR; TCRdb's copy has only in-frame clones and lacks some. The sample lists under 55,000 clones, over 70% occurring once. Germline-derived CDR1 and CDR2 are SGHRS and YFSETQ. V gave up 1 base and J gave up 0 bases; unmatched junction bases: 6. The CDR3 spans 16 residues. This receptor was obtained from a man aged 70 or older in good health. Material for sequencing was blood. The chain combines TRBV5-1 with TRBJ2-7, with TRBD2 matching 8 bases. The CDR3: CASSLTSGLSSYEQYF. CDR3 DNA sequence: TGCGCCAGCAGCTTGACTAGCGGCCTGAGCTCCTACGAGCAGTACTTC.